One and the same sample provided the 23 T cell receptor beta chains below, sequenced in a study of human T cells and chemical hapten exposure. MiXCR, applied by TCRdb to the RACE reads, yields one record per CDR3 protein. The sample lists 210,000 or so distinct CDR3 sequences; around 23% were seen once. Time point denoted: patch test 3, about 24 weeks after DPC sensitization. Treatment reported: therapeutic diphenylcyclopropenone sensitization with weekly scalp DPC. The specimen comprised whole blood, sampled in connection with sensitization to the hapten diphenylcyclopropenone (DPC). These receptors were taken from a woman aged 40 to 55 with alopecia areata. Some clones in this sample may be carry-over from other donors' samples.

CDR3 region: CASRTQGSYEQYF. CDR3 nucleotides: TGTGCCAGCAGGACACAGGGGTCCTACGAGCAGTACTTC. V is TRBV28 and J is TRBJ2-7; 7 nucleotides agree with TRBD1. Germline CDR1 and CDR2: MDHEN and SYDVKM. The CDR3 consists of 13 residues. V lost 6 bases and J lost 1; bases outside the gene matches: 3.

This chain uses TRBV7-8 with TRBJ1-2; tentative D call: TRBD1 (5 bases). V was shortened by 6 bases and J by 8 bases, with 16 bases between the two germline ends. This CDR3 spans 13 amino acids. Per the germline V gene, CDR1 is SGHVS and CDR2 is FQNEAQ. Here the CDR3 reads CASSFRGLAGYTF. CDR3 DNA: TGTGCCAGCAGTTTCCGGGGCCTGGCGGGCTACACCTTC.

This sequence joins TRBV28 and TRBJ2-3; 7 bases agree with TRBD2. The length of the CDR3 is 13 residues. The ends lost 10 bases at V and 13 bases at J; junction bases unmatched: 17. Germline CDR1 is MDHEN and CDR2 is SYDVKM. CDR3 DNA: TGTGCCACCGTGTCCGAGGCGGCGGGAGCGAAGTATTTT. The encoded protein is CATVSEAAGAKYF.

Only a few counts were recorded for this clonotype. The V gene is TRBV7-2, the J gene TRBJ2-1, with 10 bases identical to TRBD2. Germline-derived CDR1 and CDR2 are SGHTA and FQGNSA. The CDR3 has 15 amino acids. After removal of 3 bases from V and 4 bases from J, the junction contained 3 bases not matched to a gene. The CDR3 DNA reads TGTGCCAGCAGCTTGACTAGCGGGTTTTACAATGAGCAGTTCTTC. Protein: CASSLTSGFYNEQFF.

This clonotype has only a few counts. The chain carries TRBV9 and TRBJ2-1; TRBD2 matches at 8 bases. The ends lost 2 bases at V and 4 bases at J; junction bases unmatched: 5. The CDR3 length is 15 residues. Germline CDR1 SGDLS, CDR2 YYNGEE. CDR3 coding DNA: TGTGCCAGCAGCGTGGGACTAGGGGTATACAATGAGCAGTTCTTC. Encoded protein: CASSVGLGVYNEQFF.

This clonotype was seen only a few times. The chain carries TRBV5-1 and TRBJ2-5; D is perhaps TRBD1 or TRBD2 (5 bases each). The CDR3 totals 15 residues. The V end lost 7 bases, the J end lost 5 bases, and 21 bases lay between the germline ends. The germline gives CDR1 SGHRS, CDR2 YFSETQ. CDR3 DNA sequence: TGCGCCAGCCGGGACGGTTGGGTTCCGGGGGAGACCCAGTACTTC. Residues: CASRDGWVPGETQYF.

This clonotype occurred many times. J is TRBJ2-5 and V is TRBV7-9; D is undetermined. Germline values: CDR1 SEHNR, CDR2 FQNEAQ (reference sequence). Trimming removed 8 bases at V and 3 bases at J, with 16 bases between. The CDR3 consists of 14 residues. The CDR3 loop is CASHGRDRKETQYF. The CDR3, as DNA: TGTGCCAGCCACGGTCGAGATCGAAAAGAGACCCAGTACTTC.

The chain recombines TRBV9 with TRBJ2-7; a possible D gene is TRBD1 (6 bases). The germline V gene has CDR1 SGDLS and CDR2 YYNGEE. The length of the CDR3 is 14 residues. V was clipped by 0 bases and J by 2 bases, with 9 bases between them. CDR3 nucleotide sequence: TGTGCCAGCAGCGTAGGGGGGCAGGCCTACGAGCAGTACTTC. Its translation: CASSVGGQAYEQYF.

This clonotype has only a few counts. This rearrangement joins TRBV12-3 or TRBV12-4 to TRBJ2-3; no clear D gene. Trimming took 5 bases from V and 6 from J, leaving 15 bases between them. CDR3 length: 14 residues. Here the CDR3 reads CASSPDSGLDTQYF. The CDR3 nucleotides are TGTGCCAGCAGTCCCGACTCGGGTCTGGATACGCAGTATTTT.

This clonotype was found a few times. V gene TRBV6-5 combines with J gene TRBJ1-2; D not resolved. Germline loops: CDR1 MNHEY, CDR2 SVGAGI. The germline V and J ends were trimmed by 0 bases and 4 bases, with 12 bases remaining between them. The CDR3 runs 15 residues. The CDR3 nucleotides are TGTGCCAGCAGTTACTCGACAAGCCCGGGCTATGGCTACACCTTC. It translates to CASSYSTSPGYGYTF.

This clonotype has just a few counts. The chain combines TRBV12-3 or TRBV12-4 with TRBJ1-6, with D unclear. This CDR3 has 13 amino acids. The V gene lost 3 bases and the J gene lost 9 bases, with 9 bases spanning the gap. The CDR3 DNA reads TGTGCCAGCAGTTTTGAGACCTTTTCACCCCTCCACTTT. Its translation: CASSFETFSPLHF.

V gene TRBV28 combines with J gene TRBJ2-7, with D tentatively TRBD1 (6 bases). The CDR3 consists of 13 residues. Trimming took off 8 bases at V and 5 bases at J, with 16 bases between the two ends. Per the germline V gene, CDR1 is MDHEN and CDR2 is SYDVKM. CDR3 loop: CASEQGDRHEQYF. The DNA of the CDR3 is TGTGCCAGCGAACAGGGAGACAGGCACGAGCAGTACTTC. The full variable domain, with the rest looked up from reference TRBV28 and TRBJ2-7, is DVKVTQSSRYLVKRTGEKVFLECVQDMDHENMFWYRQDPGLGLRLIYFSYDVKMKEKGDIPEGYSVSREKKERFSLILESASTNQTSMYLCASEQGDRHEQYFGPGTRLTVT.

Here the CDR3 reads CASSLISWASGSTDTQYF. The DNA of the CDR3 is TGTGCCAGCAGCTTAATCTCGTGGGCTAGCGGGAGTACAGATACGCAGTATTTT. J is TRBJ2-3 and V is TRBV7-3; the match to TRBD2 covers 10 bases. V was pared by 1 base and J by 3 bases, with 10 bases of the junction left unmatched. The CDR3 extends over 18 amino acids. From germline, CDR1 is SGHTA and CDR2 FQGTGA.

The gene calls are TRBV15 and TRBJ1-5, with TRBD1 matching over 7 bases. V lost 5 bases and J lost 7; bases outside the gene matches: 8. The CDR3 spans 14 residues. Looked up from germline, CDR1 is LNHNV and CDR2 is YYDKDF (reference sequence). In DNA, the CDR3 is TGTGCCACCAGCCGGGACAGCTCAAGACAGCCCCAGCATTTT. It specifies CATSRDSSRQPQHF.

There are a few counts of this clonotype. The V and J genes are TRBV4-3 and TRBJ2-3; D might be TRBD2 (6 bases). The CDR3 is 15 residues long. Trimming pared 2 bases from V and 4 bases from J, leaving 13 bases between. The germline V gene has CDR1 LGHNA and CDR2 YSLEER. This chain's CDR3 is CASSQLGSRADTQYF. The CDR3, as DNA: TGCGCCAGCAGCCAACTCGGGAGCCGGGCAGATACGCAGTATTTT.

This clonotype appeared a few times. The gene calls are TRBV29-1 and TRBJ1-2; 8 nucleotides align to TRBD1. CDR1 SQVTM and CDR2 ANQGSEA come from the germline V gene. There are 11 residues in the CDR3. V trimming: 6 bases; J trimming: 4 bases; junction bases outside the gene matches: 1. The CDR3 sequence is CSVTGGYGYTF. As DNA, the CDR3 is TGCAGCGTCACAGGGGGCTATGGCTACACCTTC.

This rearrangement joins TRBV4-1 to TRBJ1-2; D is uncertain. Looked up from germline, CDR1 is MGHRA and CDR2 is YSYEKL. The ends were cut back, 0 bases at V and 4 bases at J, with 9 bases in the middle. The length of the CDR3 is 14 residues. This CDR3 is CASSQDFNSYGYTF. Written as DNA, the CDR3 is TGCGCCAGCAGCCAAGACTTTAATAGCTATGGCTACACCTTC.

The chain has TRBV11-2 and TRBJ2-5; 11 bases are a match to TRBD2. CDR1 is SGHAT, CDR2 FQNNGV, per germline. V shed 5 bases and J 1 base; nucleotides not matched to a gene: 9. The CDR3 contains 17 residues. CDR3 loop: CASSANSLAGGQETQYF. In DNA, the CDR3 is TGTGCCAGCAGCGCCAACTCCCTAGCGGGAGGCCAAGAGACCCAGTACTTC.

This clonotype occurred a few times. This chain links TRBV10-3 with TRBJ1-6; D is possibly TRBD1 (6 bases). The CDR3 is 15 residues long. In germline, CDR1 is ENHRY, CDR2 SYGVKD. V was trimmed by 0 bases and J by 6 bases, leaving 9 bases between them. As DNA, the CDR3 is TGTGCCATCAGTGAGTCGACAGGCTTTAATTCACCCCTCCACTTT. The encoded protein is CAISESTGFNSPLHF.

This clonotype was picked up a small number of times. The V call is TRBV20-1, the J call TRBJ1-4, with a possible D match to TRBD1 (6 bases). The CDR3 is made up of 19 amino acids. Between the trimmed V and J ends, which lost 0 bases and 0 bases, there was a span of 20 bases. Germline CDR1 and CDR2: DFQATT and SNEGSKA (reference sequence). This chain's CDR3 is CSARDMTGSLPPTNEKLFF. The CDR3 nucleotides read TGCAGTGCTAGAGACATGACAGGCTCTCTGCCCCCAACTAATGAAAAACTGTTTTTT.

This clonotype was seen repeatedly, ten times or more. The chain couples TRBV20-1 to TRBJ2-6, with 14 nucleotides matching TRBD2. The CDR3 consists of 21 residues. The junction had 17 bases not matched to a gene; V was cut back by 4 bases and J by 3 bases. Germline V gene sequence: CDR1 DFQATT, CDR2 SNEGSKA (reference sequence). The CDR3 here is CSATPITGTSGSMGGANVLTF. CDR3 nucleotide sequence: TGCAGTGCTACCCCAATCACCGGGACTAGCGGGAGTATGGGTGGGGCCAACGTCCTGACTTTC.

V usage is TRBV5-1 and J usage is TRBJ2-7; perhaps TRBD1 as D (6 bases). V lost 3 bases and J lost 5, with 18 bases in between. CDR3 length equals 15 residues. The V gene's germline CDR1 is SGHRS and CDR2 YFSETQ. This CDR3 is CASSSNRVPVDEQYF. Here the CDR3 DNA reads TGCGCCAGCAGCTCAAACAGGGTGCCGGTCGACGAGCAGTACTTC.

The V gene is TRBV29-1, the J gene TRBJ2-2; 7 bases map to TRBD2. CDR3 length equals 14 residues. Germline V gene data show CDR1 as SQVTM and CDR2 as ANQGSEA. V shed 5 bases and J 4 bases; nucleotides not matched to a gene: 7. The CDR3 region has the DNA TGCAGCGTTCGTCAGGGCGGGAGCACCGGGGAGCTGTTTTTT. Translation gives CSVRQGGSTGELFF.